This TCR beta chain was found in a study of shared clonotypes between healthy human individuals. This clone came up once. Its target is unknown. The ends lost 1 base at V and 3 bases at J; junction bases unmatched: 9. Germline assignment: CDR1 SGHDN and CDR2 FVKESK. The CDR3 spans 17 residues. Broader study findings: Generally, estimated richness proved larger in naive subsets than it did in memory subsets. Several donors showed sharing of approximately 5% of naive CD4 clonotypes. Generation probabilities were higher for clonotypes shared across all four sorted-subset donors than for unshared ones.

In the naive CD8 group, cells lacked CD45RO and were positively selected for CCR7, so terminally differentiated effector memory CD45RA+ cells were left out. Here immunoSEQ multiplex PCR was the method, and the copy in TCRdb shows in-frame clones only, minus some. Among 800,000 or so clones listed, about 96% were seen once. The chain joins TRBV14 to TRBJ2-7, with 10 bases aligning to TRBD2. The TCR comes from a man aged 25 to 40 in good health. Sequencing used naive CD8+ T cells sorted from blood. CDR3 residues: CASSQGVGLAGVYEQYF. CDR3 sequence (DNA): TGTGCCAGCAGCCAAGGGGTGGGCCTAGCGGGAGTCTACGAGCAGTACTTC.